The 12 T cell receptor beta chains given below trace back to one sample, sequenced in a study of T-cell memory formation after mild COVID-19. TCRdb used MiXCR to reprocess the 5' RACE reads, holding one entry per CDR3 protein. This table holds about 170,000 distinct CDR3 sequences, 10% to 15% found once. Sequences were obtained from PBMCs or a T cell subset sorted from them (not recorded which). The receptors come from a man in his late teens or twenties who had mild COVID-19 (a few samples of this study predate the infection). Cell type and time point are not known.

This clonotype turned up a few times. The rearrangement uses TRBV28 and TRBJ2-5; TRBD1 aligns across 9 bases. The V and J ends lost 5 bases and 2 bases, in that order; junction bases with no gene match: 6. This CDR3 region has 15 residues. Germline V gene data show CDR1 as MDHEN and CDR2 as SYDVKM. CDR3 region: CASSGSGQGQETQYF. The CDR3 DNA is TGTGCCAGCAGTGGCTCCGGACAGGGGCAAGAGACCCAGTACTTC.

The rearrangement links TRBV5-1 to TRBJ2-1, with 10 bases that match TRBD2. Germline V lookup: CDR1 SGHRS, CDR2 YFSETQ. Trimming removed 4 bases from V and 14 bases from J; junction bases left unmatched: 9. The CDR3 covers 13 residues. This CDR3 is CASSPISSGGEFF. DNA of the CDR3: TGCGCCAGCAGCCCTATTTCTAGCGGGGGTGAGTTCTTC. Using reference TRBV5-1 and TRBJ2-1 for the parts outside the CDR3, the full variable domain is KAGVTQTPRYLIKTRGQQVTLSCSPISGHRSVSWYQQTPGQGLQFLFEYFSETQRNKGNFPGRFSGRQFSNSRSEMNVSTLELGDSALYLCASSPISSGGEFFGPGTRLTVL.

The chain joins TRBV9 to TRBJ1-2; 8 nucleotides agree with TRBD1. Germline V gene data show CDR1 as SGDLS and CDR2 as YYNGEE. The CDR3 sequence is 13 residues long. V gave up 4 bases and J gave up 5 bases; unmatched junction bases: 4. The CDR3 loop is CASSRTGTYGYTF. Here the CDR3 DNA reads TGTGCCAGCAGCCGGACAGGGACGTATGGCTACACCTTC.

This clonotype has just a few counts. This chain uses TRBV5-1 with TRBJ2-3; a possible D gene is TRBD2 (6 bases). Trimming stripped 4 bases from V and 6 bases from J, with 12 bases between. Germline CDR1 and CDR2: SGHRS and YFSETQ. CDR3 length equals 13 residues. The CDR3 nucleotides are TGCGCCAGCAGCACCCGGGCGGGGGATACGCAGTATTTT. It codes for CASSTRAGDTQYF.

The chain joins TRBV24-1 to TRBJ2-3; 9 bases map to TRBD1. There are 16 residues in the CDR3. Trimming removed 3 bases from V and 4 bases from J; junction bases left unmatched: 7. Germline values: CDR1 KGHDR, CDR2 SFDVKD. CDR3 bases: TGTGCCACCAGTGATCCCGGGACAGGGCGGGCAGATACGCAGTATTTT. Its translation: CATSDPGTGRADTQYF.

The rearrangement uses TRBV7-9 and TRBJ1-2; D perhaps matches TRBD1 (6 bases). The length of the CDR3 is 15 residues. Germline values: CDR1 SEHNR, CDR2 FQNEAQ (reference sequence). V was shortened by 5 bases and J by 2 bases, with 15 bases between the two germline ends. This CDR3 reads CASSPPDSSNYGYTF. The CDR3 DNA reads as TGTGCCAGCAGCCCCCCGGACAGCTCCAACTATGGCTACACCTTC. The full variable domain, in which reference TRBV7-9 and TRBJ1-2 provide the parts outside the CDR3, is DTGVSQNPRHKITKRGQNVTFRCDPISEHNRLYWYRQTLGQGPEFLTYFQNEAQLEKSRLLSDRFSAERPKGSFSTLEIQRTEQGDSAMYLCASSPPDSSNYGYTFGSGTRLTVV.

This clonotype occurred a few times. The chain is built from TRBV6-2 or TRBV6-3 and TRBJ1-5; 10 bases are a match to TRBD1. CDR1 and CDR2 (germline): MNHEY, SVGEGT. The length of the CDR3 is 14 residues. Losses at the gene ends were 4 bases for V and 6 bases for J; bases not matched to a gene: 3. Here the CDR3 reads CASSFDRGLQPQHF. As DNA, the CDR3 is TGTGCCAGCAGTTTTGACAGGGGGCTTCAGCCCCAGCATTTT.

The chain has TRBV6-5 and TRBJ2-5; 16 bases line up with TRBD2. Germline CDR1 is MNHEY and CDR2 is SVGAGI. The ends lost 6 bases at V and 6 bases at J; junction bases unmatched: 7. The CDR3 is made up of 16 amino acids. CDR3 region: CASSYGTSGGAKTQYF. CDR3 nucleotides: TGTGCCAGCAGCTACGGGACTAGCGGGGGGGCGAAGACCCAGTACTTC.

This clonotype was counted a few times. The gene calls are TRBV7-2 and TRBJ1-2; the D gene is possibly TRBD1 (5 bases). This CDR3 contains 14 residues. V lost 4 bases and J 4 bases, leaving 13 bases between the germline ends. Germline CDR1 is SGHTA and CDR2 is FQGNSA. Here the CDR3 DNA reads TGTGCCAGCAGCTCGGGTCAGGGCTCCTATGGCTACACCTTC. This sequence encodes CASSSGQGSYGYTF.

Only a few counts were recorded for this clonotype. J is TRBJ2-7 and V is TRBV7-8, with 8 bases lining up with TRBD1. The CDR3 has 15 residues. CDR1 is SGHVS and CDR2 is FQNEAQ in the germline V gene. V gave up 5 bases and J gave up 2 bases; unmatched junction bases: 8. The CDR3 is CASSIQGRGPYEQYF. In nucleotides, the CDR3 is TGTGCCAGCAGCATTCAAGGCAGGGGGCCCTACGAGCAGTACTTC.

This clonotype was observed a few times. The rearrangement links TRBV20-1 to TRBJ1-6; 8 bases line up with TRBD1. The J segment lost 9 bases and the V segment lost 0 bases, leaving 10 bases of the junction unmatched. Looked up from germline, CDR1 is DFQATT and CDR2 is SNEGSKA (reference sequence). The CDR3 runs 16 residues. CDR3 DNA: TGCAGTGCTAGAGATCCCTCAGCAGGGGGCTTTTCACCCCTCCACTTT. Its translation is CSARDPSAGGFSPLHF.

This clonotype was counted at least ten times. The chain's CDR3 is CASSPRLRQFF. The CDR3 bases are TGTGCCAGCAGCCCTCGATTGAGGCAGTTCTTC. This chain connects TRBV7-2 to TRBJ2-1; D uncertain. The CDR3 contains 11 residues. V shed 5 bases and J shed 12 bases, with 11 bases lying between them. Germline V gene sequence: CDR1 SGHTA, CDR2 FQGNSA. Supplemented by reference TRBV7-2 and TRBJ2-1, the full variable domain reads GAGVSQSPSNKVTEKGKDVELRCDPISGHTALYWYRQSLGQGLEFLIYFQGNSAPDKSGLPSDRFSAERTGGSVSTLTIQRTQQEDSAVYLCASSPRLRQFFGPGTRLTVL.